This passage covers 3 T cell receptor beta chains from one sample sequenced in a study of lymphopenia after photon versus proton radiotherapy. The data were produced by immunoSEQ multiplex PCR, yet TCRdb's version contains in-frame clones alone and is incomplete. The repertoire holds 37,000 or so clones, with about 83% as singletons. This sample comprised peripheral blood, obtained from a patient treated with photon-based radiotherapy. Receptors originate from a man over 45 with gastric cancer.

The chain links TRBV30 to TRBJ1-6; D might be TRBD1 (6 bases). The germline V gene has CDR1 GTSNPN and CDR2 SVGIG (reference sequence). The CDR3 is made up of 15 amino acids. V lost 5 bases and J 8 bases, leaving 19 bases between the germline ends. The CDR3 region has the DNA TGTGCCTGGGCGACAGGAGCGGGTCAGGATTCACCCCTCCACTTT. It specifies CAWATGAGQDSPLHF.

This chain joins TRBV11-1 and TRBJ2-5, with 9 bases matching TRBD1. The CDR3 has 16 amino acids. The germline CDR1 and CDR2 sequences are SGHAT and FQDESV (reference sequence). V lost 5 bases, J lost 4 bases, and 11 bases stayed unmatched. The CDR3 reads CASSGTGTGRIETQYF. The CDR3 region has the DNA TGTGCCAGCAGCGGAACCGGGACAGGGAGGATAGAGACCCAGTACTTC.

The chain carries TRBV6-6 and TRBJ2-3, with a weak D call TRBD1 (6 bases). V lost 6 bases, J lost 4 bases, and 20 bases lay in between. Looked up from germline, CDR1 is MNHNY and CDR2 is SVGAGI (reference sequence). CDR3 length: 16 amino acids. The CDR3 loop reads CASSLAGAPDPDTQYF. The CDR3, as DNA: TGTGCCAGCAGCCTCGCAGGGGCCCCGGACCCAGATACGCAGTATTTT.